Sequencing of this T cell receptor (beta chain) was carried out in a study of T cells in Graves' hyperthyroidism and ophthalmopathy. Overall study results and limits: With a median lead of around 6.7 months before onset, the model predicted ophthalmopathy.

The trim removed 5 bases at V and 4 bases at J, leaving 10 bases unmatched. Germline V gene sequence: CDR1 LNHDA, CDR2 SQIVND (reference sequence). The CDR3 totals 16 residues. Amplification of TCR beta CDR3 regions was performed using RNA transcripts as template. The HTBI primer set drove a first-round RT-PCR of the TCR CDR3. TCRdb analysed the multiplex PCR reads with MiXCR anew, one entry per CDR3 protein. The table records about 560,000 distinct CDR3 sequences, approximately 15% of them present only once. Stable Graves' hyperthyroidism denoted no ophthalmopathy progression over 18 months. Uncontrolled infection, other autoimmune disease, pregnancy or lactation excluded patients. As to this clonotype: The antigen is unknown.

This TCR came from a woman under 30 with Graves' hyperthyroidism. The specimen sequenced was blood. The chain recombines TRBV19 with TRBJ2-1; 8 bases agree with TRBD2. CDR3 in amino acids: CASSATGTRPYNEQFF. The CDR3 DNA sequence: TGTGCCAGTAGTGCTACCGGGACTAGACCTTACAATGAGCAGTTCTTC.